These 16 T cell receptor beta chains were all obtained from the same sample, sequenced in a study of blood T cell repertoires in COVID-19. Data came from immunoSEQ multiplex PCR; TCRdb stores just in-frame clones and leaves some out. The data contain about 180,000 clones, 80% to 90% of them singletons. Sequenced material: peripheral blood. These TCRs come from an elderly woman with COVID-19, enrolled during active disease.

The chain employs TRBV14 and TRBJ1-4; D is unclear. Germline-derived CDR1 and CDR2 are SGHDN and FVKESK. Trimming pared 2 bases from V and 0 bases from J, leaving 7 bases between. CDR3 length: 15 amino acids. The CDR3 DNA follows: TGTGCCAGCAGCCAACAACTCCCAACTAATGAAAAACTGTTTTTT. Its translation is CASSQQLPTNEKLFF.

The genes are TRBV7-8 and TRBJ2-7; possible D gene TRBD1, 5 bases. V dropped 1 base and J dropped 3 bases, with 13 bases sitting between them. The V gene's germline CDR1 is SGHVS and CDR2 FQNEAQ. The CDR3 is made up of 15 amino acids. CDR3: CASSLGWGRGYEQYF. The DNA of the CDR3 is TGTGCCAGCAGCTTAGGTTGGGGCCGAGGCTACGAGCAGTACTTC.

The chain links TRBV7-4 to TRBJ1-3; 7 nucleotides match TRBD1. This CDR3 is 16 amino acids long. Germline V CDR1 and CDR2: SGHVT, SQSDAQ. V trimming: 5 bases; J trimming: 0 bases; junction bases outside the gene matches: 7. The DNA of the CDR3 is TGTGCCAGCAGCACGGAGAGGGGGCACTCTGGAAACACCATATATTTT. Protein product: CASSTERGHSGNTIYF.

The rearrangement uses TRBV9 and TRBJ1-6; D is uncertain. V lost 4 bases and J 6 bases, leaving 17 bases between the germline ends. The CDR3 totals 16 residues. From germline, CDR1 is SGDLS and CDR2 YYNGEE. CDR3: CASSPVPQTTNSPLHF. The DNA of the CDR3 is TGTGCCAGCAGCCCCGTACCCCAAACAACTAATTCACCCCTCCACTTT.

The chain is built from TRBV12-3 or TRBV12-4 and TRBJ2-3, with 7 bases lining up with TRBD1. Trimming cost V 2 bases and J 4 bases; bases outside gene matches: 0. This CDR3 has 13 amino acids. The CDR3 is CASSLTGADTQYF. CDR3 sequence (DNA): TGTGCCAGCAGTTTAACAGGGGCAGATACGCAGTATTTT.

This clone was found a few times. This chain connects TRBV7-2 to TRBJ2-1, with TRBD2 matching over 9 bases. V lost 0 bases to trimming and J lost 6 bases; unmatched junction nucleotides: 6. CDR3 length: 16 amino acids. The germline CDR1 and CDR2 sequences are SGHTA and FQGNSA. CDR3 amino acids: CASSLAPAGGLNEQFF. The CDR3 nucleotides are TGTGCCAGCAGCTTAGCACCAGCGGGGGGTCTCAATGAGCAGTTCTTC.

J is TRBJ2-1 and V is TRBV15, with D possibly TRBD1 on 6 matching bases. With 6 bases removed from V and 7 bases from J, the gap between germline ends came to 10 bases. The CDR3 runs 12 residues. Germline CDR1 reads LNHNV; CDR2 reads YYDKDF (reference sequence). The CDR3 nucleotides are TGTGCCACCAGAGAGGGGACAAATGAGCAGTTCTTC. Encoded protein: CATREGTNEQFF.

The chain employs TRBV3-1 (or the pseudogene TRBV3-2) and TRBJ2-3, with 9 bases lining up with TRBD1. J was trimmed by 4 bases and V by 6 bases; bases with no gene match: 8. The germline CDR1 and CDR2 sequences are LGHDT and YNNKEL (reference sequence). The CDR3 is 15 residues long. The CDR3 nucleotides read TGTGCCAGCAGTCTAACAGGGGGCGAAGCAGATACGCAGTATTTT. Translation gives CASSLTGGEADTQYF.

This sequence joins TRBV19 and TRBJ1-5; a weak D match, TRBD1 (5 bases). CDR1 is LNHDA and CDR2 is SQIVND in the germline V gene (reference sequence). Deletions cut 5 bases from V and 7 bases from J, with 15 bases between. The CDR3 sequence is 14 residues long. The CDR3 DNA sequence: TGTGCCAGTAGTTCCGGGACTCTACAGCAGCCCCAGCATTTT. This translates into CASSSGTLQQPQHF. Drawing the rest from reference TRBV19 and TRBJ1-5, the complete variable domain is DGGITQSPKYLFRKEGQNVTLSCEQNLNHDAMYWYRQDPGQGLRLIYYSQIVNDFQKGDIAEGYSVSREKKESFPLTVTSAQKNPTAFYLCASSSGTLQQPQHFGDGTRLSIL.

The chain links TRBV7-8 to TRBJ1-4; D gene ambiguous. V lost 1 base to trimming and J lost 3 bases, with 9 bases between them. This CDR3 region has 15 residues. Germline values: CDR1 SGHVS, CDR2 FQNEAQ. The CDR3, as DNA: TGTGCCAGCAGCTTAGTGTGGGGAGCTAATGAAAAACTGTTTTTT. It yields the protein CASSLVWGANEKLFF.

The count of this clone is one. J is TRBJ2-1 and V is TRBV28; 8 bases fit TRBD2. The germline V gene encodes CDR1 MDHEN and CDR2 SYDVKM. The CDR3 has 14 residues. V lost 5 bases, J lost 7 bases, and 7 bases stayed unmatched. Here the CDR3 DNA reads TGTGCCAGCAGTACCCGCGGGAGGATAAATGAGCAGTTCTTC. Translation gives CASSTRGRINEQFF.

This clone was detected ten times or more. This sequence joins TRBV19 and TRBJ1-5; 10 nucleotides match TRBD1. Per the germline V gene, CDR1 is LNHDA and CDR2 is SQIVND (reference sequence). The CDR3 runs to 16 residues. V shed 5 bases, J shed 0 bases, and the junction held 4 bases outside the gene matches. The CDR3 DNA follows: TGTGCCAGTAGTCCCCGACAGGGGGCTAGCAATCAGCCCCAGCATTTT. This translates into CASSPRQGASNQPQHF.

The chain employs TRBV10-2 and TRBJ2-7; TRBD2 aligns across 11 bases. This CDR3 region has 15 residues. Germline CDR1 WSHSY, CDR2 SAAADI. V trimming: 7 bases; J trimming: 2 bases; junction bases outside the gene matches: 7. This CDR3 reads CASKLAGGVAYEQYF. Here the CDR3 DNA reads TGCGCCAGCAAGCTAGCGGGAGGAGTGGCCTACGAGCAGTACTTC.

The chain uses TRBV28 and TRBJ1-5; a possible D gene is TRBD1 (5 bases). The CDR3 extends over 15 amino acids. Per the germline V gene, CDR1 is MDHEN and CDR2 is SYDVKM. The germline V and J ends were trimmed by 1 base and 0 bases, with 7 bases remaining between them. CDR3 DNA sequence: TGTGCCAGCAGTTTATTAGGGGCTAGCAATCAGCCCCAGCATTTT. Protein product: CASSLLGASNQPQHF.

The rearrangement uses TRBV27 and TRBJ2-1; TRBD1 agrees at 8 bases. CDR1 and CDR2 (germline): MNHEY, SMNVEV (reference sequence). The trim removed 6 bases at V and 0 bases at J, leaving 7 bases unmatched. There are 16 residues in the CDR3. CDR3: CASRKQGESSYNEQFF. CDR3 nucleotide sequence: TGTGCCAGCAGGAAACAGGGGGAAAGCTCCTACAATGAGCAGTTCTTC.

This clone was counted only a few times. The gene calls are TRBV5-1 and TRBJ2-2, with 7 positions matching TRBD2. CDR3 length equals 15 residues. The V and J ends lost 3 bases and 1 base, in that order; junction bases with no gene match: 3. The germline V gene encodes CDR1 SGHRS and CDR2 YFSETQ. The DNA for the CDR3 is TGCGCCAGCAGCTATTTAGCGGGGAACACCGGGGAGCTGTTTTTT. Its translation: CASSYLAGNTGELFF.